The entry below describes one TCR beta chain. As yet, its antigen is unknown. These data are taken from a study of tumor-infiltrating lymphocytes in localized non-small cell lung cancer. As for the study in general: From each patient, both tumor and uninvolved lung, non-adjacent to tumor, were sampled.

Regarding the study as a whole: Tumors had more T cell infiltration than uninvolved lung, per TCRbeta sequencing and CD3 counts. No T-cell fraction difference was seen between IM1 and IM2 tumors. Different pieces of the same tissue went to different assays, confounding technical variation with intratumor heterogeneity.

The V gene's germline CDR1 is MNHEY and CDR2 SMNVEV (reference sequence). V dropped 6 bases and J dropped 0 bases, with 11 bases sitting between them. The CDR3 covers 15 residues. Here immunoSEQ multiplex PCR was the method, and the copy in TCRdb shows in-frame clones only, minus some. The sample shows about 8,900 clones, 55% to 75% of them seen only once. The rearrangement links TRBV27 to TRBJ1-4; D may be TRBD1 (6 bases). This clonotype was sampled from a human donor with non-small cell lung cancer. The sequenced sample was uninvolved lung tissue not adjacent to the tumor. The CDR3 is CASSADRTTNEKLFF. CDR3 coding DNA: TGTGCCAGCAGCGCCGACAGGACAACTAATGAAAAACTGTTTTTT.